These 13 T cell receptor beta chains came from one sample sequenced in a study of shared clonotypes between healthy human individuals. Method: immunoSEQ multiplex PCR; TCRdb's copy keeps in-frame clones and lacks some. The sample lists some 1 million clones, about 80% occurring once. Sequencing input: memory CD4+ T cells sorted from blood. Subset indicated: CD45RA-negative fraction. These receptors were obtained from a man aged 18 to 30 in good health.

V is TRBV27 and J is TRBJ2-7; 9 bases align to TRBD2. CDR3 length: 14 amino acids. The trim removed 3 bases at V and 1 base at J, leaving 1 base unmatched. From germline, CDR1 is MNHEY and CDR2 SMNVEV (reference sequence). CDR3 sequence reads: CASSFSGSSYEQYF. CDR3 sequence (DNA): TGTGCCAGCAGTTTTAGCGGGAGTTCCTACGAGCAGTACTTC.

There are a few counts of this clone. The chain's CDR3 is CASSFGKGQGYEQYF. In nucleotides, the CDR3 is TGTGCCAGCAGCTTCGGAAAAGGTCAAGGCTACGAGCAGTACTTC. This sequence joins TRBV7-2 and TRBJ2-7; D ambiguous. V was clipped by 3 bases and J by 3 bases, with 15 bases between them. From germline, CDR1 is SGHTA and CDR2 FQGNSA. The CDR3 is made up of 15 amino acids.

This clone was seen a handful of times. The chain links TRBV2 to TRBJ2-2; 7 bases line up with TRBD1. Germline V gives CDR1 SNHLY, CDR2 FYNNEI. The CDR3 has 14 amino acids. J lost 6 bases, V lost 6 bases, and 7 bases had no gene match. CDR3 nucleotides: TGTGCCAGCAGGAGGGGGCCCGCCCCCGGGGAGCTGTTTTTT. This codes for CASRRGPAPGELFF. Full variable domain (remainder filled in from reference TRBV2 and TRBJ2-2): EPEVTQTPSHQVTQMGQEVILRCVPISNHLYFYWYRQILGQKVEFLVSFYNNEISEKSEIFDDQFSVERPDGSNFTLKIRSTKLEDSAMYFCASRRGPAPGELFFGEGSRLTVL.

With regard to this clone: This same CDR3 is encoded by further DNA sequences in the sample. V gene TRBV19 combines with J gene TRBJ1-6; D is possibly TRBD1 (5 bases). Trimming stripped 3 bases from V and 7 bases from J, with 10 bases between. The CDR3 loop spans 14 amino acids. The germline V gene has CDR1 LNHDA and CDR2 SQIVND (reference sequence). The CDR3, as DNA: TGTGCCAGTAGTATCCAAGGGGCAAATTCACCCCTCCACTTT. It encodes CASSIQGANSPLHF.

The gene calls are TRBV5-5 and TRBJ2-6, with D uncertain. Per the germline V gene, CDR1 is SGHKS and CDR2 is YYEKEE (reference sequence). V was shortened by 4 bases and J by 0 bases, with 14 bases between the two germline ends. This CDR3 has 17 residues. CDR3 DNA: TGTGCCAGCAGCAGCATCTCGTATAGCTCTGGGGCCAACGTCCTGACTTTC. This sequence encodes CASSSISYSSGANVLTF.

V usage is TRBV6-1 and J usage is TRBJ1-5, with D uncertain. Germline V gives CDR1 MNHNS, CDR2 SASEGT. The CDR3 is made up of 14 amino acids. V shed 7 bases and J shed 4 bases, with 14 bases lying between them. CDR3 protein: CASKGVEYNQPQHF. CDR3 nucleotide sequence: TGTGCCAGCAAGGGAGTGGAGTATAATCAGCCCCAGCATTTT.

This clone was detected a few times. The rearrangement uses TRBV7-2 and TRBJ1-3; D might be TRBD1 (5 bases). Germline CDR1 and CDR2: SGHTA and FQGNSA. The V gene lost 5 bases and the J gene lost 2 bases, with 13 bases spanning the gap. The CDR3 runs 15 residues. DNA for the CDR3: TGTGCCAGCAGCCCAGGGTTGGAAGCTGGAAACACCATATATTTT. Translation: CASSPGLEAGNTIYF.

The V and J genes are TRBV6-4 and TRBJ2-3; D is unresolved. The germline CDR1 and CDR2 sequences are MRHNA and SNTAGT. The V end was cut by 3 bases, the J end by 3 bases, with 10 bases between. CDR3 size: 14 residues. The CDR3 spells CASSEMGLTDTQYF. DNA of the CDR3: TGTGCCAGCAGTGAGATGGGTTTAACAGATACGCAGTATTTT.

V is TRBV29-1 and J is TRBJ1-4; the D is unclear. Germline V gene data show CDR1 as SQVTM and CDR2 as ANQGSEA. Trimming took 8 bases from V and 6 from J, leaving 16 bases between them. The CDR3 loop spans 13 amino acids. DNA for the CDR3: TGCAGCACCCCCGGGAGGGCAGATGAAAAACTGTTTTTT. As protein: CSTPGRADEKLFF.

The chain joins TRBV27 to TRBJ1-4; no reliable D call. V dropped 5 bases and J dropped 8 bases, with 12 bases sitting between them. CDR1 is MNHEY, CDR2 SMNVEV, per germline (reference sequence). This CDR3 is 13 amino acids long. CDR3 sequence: CASSIAAFEKLFF. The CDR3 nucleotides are TGTGCCAGCAGTATAGCGGCGTTCGAAAAACTGTTTTTT. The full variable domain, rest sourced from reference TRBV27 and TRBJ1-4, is EAQVTQNPRYLITVTGKKLTVTCSQNMNHEYMSWYRQDPGLGLRQIYYSMNVEVTDKGDVPEGYKVSRKEKRNFPLILESPSPNQTSLYFCASSIAAFEKLFFGSGTQLSVL.

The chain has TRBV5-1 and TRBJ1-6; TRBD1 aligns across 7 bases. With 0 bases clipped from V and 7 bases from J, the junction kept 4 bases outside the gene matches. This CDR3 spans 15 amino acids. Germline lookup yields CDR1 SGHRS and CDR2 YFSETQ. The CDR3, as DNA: TGCGCCAGCAGCTTGGAGGCCAGGGGGAATTCACCCCTCCACTTT. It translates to CASSLEARGNSPLHF.

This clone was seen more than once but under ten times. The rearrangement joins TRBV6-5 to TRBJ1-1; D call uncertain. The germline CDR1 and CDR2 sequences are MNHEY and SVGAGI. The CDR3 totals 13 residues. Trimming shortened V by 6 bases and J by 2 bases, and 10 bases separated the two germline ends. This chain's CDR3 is CASRAPLNTEAFF. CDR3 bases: TGTGCCAGCAGAGCCCCGCTAAACACTGAAGCTTTCTTT.

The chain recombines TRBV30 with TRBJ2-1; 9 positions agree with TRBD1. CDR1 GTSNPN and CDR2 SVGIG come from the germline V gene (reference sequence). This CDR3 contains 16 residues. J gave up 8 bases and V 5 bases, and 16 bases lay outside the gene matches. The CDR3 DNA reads TGTGCCTGGGGACCCCGAACAGGGGGCCAGGGCTATGAGCAGTTCTTC. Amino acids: CAWGPRTGGQGYEQFF.